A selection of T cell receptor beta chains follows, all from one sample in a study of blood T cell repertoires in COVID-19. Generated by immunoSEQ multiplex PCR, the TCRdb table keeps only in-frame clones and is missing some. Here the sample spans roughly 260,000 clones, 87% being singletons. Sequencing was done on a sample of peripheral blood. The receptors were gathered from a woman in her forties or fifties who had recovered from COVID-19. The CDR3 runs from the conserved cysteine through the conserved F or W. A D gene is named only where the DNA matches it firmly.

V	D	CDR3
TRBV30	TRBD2	CAWGGLAGSNTGELFF
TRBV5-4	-	CASSPPGGGGGNEQFF
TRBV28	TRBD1	CASSPSDREETQYF
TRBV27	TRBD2	CASSPLQGSGRSTDTQYF
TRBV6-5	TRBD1	CASRLDRGSGYTF
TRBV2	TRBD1	CASSDKPGQGAYDTEAFF
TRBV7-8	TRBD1	CASRFRGTGYNEQFF
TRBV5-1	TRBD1	CASSPPGQGIGGYTF
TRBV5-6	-	CASSTGSYEQYF
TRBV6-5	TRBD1	CASSYGGEQGARGYTF
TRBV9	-	CASSVAWGEPATNEKLFF
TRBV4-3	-	CASSQDGLASWNEQFF
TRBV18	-	CASSSLRQETQYF
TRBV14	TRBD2	CASSLTSGHTDTQYF
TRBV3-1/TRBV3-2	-	CASSQDLGRSTDTQYF
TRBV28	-	CASSLDSIGYEQYF
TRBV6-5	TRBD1	CASRPDRVLHGYTF
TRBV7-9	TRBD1	CASSLESRAGGETQYF
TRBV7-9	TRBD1	CASSPGTGGIEPQHF
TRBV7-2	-	CASSGGIGSYGYTF
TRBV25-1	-	CASSAGTLNTEAFF
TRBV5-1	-	CASSLAGRLGTQYF
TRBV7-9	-	CASRQLANYGYTF
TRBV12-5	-	CASGPGGYSYNEQFF
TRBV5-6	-	CASSLGAVEQYF
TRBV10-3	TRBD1	CAISSQGAGIETQYF
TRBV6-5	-	CASRGRASGNTIYF
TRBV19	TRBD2	CASKSSGTGIYEQYF